This TCR beta chain was profiled in a study of T-cell reconstitution after alpha-beta-depleted transplantation in children. This clonotype was detected a few times. TCRbeta library construction was performed incorporating unique molecular identifiers. Each CDR3 protein is one row after TCRdb ran MiXCR on the PCR reads. The sample consists of about 240,000 distinct CDR3 sequences, about 23% of them appearing once. This sequence was found in a girl aged 2 to 10 with Fanconi anemia, due to receive a stem cell transplant. The source was PBMCs, collected before TCRalphabeta/CD19-depleted stem cell transplant.

CDR3 region: CSWGRDLEGKEQFF. The DNA of the CDR3 is TGCAGCTGGGGGCGTGACCTAGAGGGCAAAGAGCAGTTCTTC. V is TRBV29-1 and J is TRBJ2-1; TRBD1 might be the D (6 bases). The V end lost 8 bases, the J end lost 10 bases, and 24 bases lay between the germline ends. Germline V gene sequence: CDR1 SQVTM, CDR2 ANQGSEA. This CDR3 is built from 14 residues.